These 10 T cell receptor beta chains originate from one sample sequenced in a study of shared clonotypes between healthy human individuals. The naive CD8 population came from CD45RO-negative cells selected for CCR7, without terminally differentiated effector memory CD45RA+ cells. Generated by immunoSEQ multiplex PCR, the TCRdb table keeps only in-frame clones and is missing some. The sample lists under 850,000 clones, 80% to 95% occurring once. Sample: naive CD8+ T cells sorted from blood. These receptors were collected from a man in his thirties or forties in good health.

The genes are TRBV15 and TRBJ1-3; no reliable D call. Germline assignment: CDR1 LNHNV and CDR2 YYDKDF (reference sequence). The V end was cut by 0 bases, the J end by 4 bases, with 10 bases between. The CDR3 covers 15 residues. CDR3 residues: CATSRDRASGNTIYF. The CDR3 DNA reads as TGTGCCACCAGCAGAGATCGGGCAAGCGGAAACACCATATATTTT.

The CDR3 nucleotides read TGTGCCAGCAGCACACAAACAGGGAGTTACGAGCAGTACTTC. Its translation is CASSTQTGSYEQYF. This chain links TRBV5-5 with TRBJ2-7; maybe TRBD1 (6 bases). Germline lookup yields CDR1 SGHKS and CDR2 YYEKEE (reference sequence). This CDR3 is built from 14 residues. The V end lost 4 bases, the J end lost 4 bases, and 15 bases lay between the germline ends. Full variable domain (remainder filled in from reference TRBV5-5 and TRBJ2-7): DAGVTQSPTHLIKTRGQQVTLRCSPISGHKSVSWYQQVLGQGPQFIFQYYEKEERGRGNFPDRFSARQFPNYSSELNVNALLLGDSALYLCASSTQTGSYEQYFGPGTRLTVT.

The chain uses TRBV7-2 and TRBJ2-3; no firm D call. V dropped 3 bases and J dropped 2 bases, with 9 bases sitting between them. The length of the CDR3 is 14 residues. Germline V CDR1 and CDR2: SGHTA, FQGNSA. The CDR3, as DNA: TGTGCCAGCAGCTTTGACACCGTCACAGATACGCAGTATTTT. Amino acids: CASSFDTVTDTQYF. Filled out from reference TRBV7-2 and TRBJ2-3, the complete variable domain reads GAGVSQSPSNKVTEKGKDVELRCDPISGHTALYWYRQSLGQGLEFLIYFQGNSAPDKSGLPSDRFSAERTGGSVSTLTIQRTQQEDSAVYLCASSFDTVTDTQYFGPGTRLTVL.

V gene TRBV28 combines with J gene TRBJ1-1; no clear D gene. There are 13 residues in the CDR3. Germline CDR1 and CDR2: MDHEN and SYDVKM. V lost 5 bases and J lost 4, with 11 bases in between. The CDR3 nucleotides read TGTGCCAGCAGTCCAACGGGTCTCACTGAAGCTTTCTTT. Protein sequence: CASSPTGLTEAFF.

The chain is built from TRBV7-8 and TRBJ2-7; perhaps TRBD2 as D (6 bases). V dropped 5 bases and J dropped 2 bases, with 10 bases sitting between them. The CDR3 spans 13 residues. Germline values: CDR1 SGHVS, CDR2 FQNEAQ. The CDR3 loop is CASSGDFTYEQYF. The CDR3 DNA follows: TGTGCCAGCAGCGGGGACTTCACCTACGAGCAGTACTTC.

The chain carries TRBV18 and TRBJ2-7; 7 nucleotides match TRBD1. Germline V CDR1 and CDR2: KGHSH, LQKENI. The CDR3 runs 13 residues. Trimming took 3 bases from V and 8 from J; bases not matched to a gene: 7. DNA of the CDR3: TGTGCCAGCTCACCGGTAAACAGGGGTCAGCAGTACTTC. The encoded protein is CASSPVNRGQQYF. Full variable domain (rest looked up from reference TRBV18 and TRBJ2-7): NAGVMQNPRHLVRRRGQEARLRCSPMKGHSHVYWYRQLPEEGLKFMVYLQKENIIDESGMPKERFSAEFPKEGPSILRIQQVVRGDSAAYFCASSPVNRGQQYFGPGTRLTVT.

J is TRBJ1-1 and V is TRBV7-8, with no clear D. Per the germline V gene, CDR1 is SGHVS and CDR2 is FQNEAQ. The CDR3 is 12 amino acids. The V end lost 9 bases, the J end lost 7 bases, and 15 bases lay between the germline ends. The CDR3 region is CASKPAGLEAFF. The CDR3 DNA reads TGTGCCAGTAAACCGGCGGGTCTTGAAGCTTTCTTT.

V gene TRBV4-3 combines with J gene TRBJ2-1, with a possible D match to TRBD2 (5 bases). V was trimmed by 1 base and J by 5 bases, leaving 12 bases between them. The CDR3 runs to 15 residues. Germline V gives CDR1 LGHNA, CDR2 YSLEER. The CDR3 protein is CASSQVSRGNNEQFF. In nucleotides, the CDR3 is TGCGCCAGCAGCCAAGTGTCTCGAGGGAACAATGAGCAGTTCTTC.

This chain links TRBV5-1 with TRBJ1-3; 8 positions match TRBD1. The germline V gene has CDR1 SGHRS and CDR2 YFSETQ. The CDR3 runs to 17 residues. V dropped 0 bases and J dropped 0; count of bases not matched to a gene: 5. DNA for the CDR3: TGCGCCAGCAGCTTGGGGACCGGGACAGGCTCTGGAAACACCATATATTTT. Translation gives CASSLGTGTGSGNTIYF.

This rearrangement joins TRBV11-2 to TRBJ2-1, with D perhaps being TRBD1 or TRBD2 (5 bases each). Germline loops: CDR1 SGHAT, CDR2 FQNNGV. V lost 3 bases and J 0 bases, leaving 12 bases between the germline ends. This CDR3 contains 16 residues. The CDR3 reads CASSLRDRRSYNEQFF. The CDR3 DNA sequence: TGTGCCAGCAGCTTGAGGGACCGGCGCTCCTACAATGAGCAGTTCTTC. Looking up the rest from reference TRBV11-2 and TRBJ2-1 gives the full variable domain: EAGVAQSPRYKIIEKRQSVAFWCNPISGHATLYWYQQILGQGPKLLIQFQNNGVVDDSQLPKDRFSAERLKGVDSTLKIQPAKLEDSAVYLCASSLRDRRSYNEQFFGPGTRLTVL.